This T cell receptor (beta chain) emerged from a study of blood T cell repertoires in COVID-19. About the study: T cells, B-cell-depleted T cells, or PBMCs supplied cDNA or gDNA.

The CDR3 runs 13 residues. Trimming cost V 4 bases and J 4 bases, with 7 bases left between them. Under the authors' procedure: Counts of nucleated cells, estimated from reference gene primer amplification, were obtained. This table comes from immunoSEQ multiplex PCR, and its TCRdb copy is limited to in-frame clones, with some not included. D and trimming come from the DNA, and the V and J calls and clone size come from that table. The sample carries under 300,000 clones, 85% to 90% recorded once. Participant-reported clinical history was the basis for cohort assignment. The rearrangement uses TRBV12-3 or TRBV12-4 and TRBJ2-2; D unclear. This clonotype originated in a woman aged 60-75 years who had recovered from COVID-19. Sequencing was carried out using PBMCs or T cells enriched from blood (not recorded which). The CDR3 spells CASSSRSTGELFF. For the CDR3, the DNA is TGTGCCAGCAGTTCTCGGAGCACCGGGGAGCTGTTTTTT.